This T cell receptor beta chain was identified in a study of T cell repertoires in cytomegalovirus infection. In the study overall: Recently identified HLA-C-restricted and well-studied HLA-B-restricted CMV epitopes were used. Study results and caveats: What dominated the ex vivo response were HLA-C-restricted CMV-specific TCR beta clonotypes.

A word on this clonotype: Antigen: not known.

Each CDR3 protein gets one entry after TCRdb re-called the reads with MiXCR. The sample carries approximately 270,000 distinct CDR3 sequences, 22% recorded once. This CDR3 has 18 amino acids. V was pared by 5 bases and J by 3 bases, with 13 bases of the junction left unmatched. Germline CDR1 and CDR2: MNHNS and SASEGT. J is TRBJ2-7 and V is TRBV6-1; TRBD2 aligns across 13 bases. This clonotype was obtained from a human donor in good health (CMV status not recorded). Some clones in this sample may be carry-over from other donors' samples. This specimen was cultured PBMCs, taken from culture after CMV antigen stimulation. The CDR3 DNA reads as TGTGCCAGCAGTTACGCACCCGGACTAGCGGGAGCAGACTACGAGCAGTACTTC. The encoded protein is CASSYAPGLAGADYEQYF.